Sequencing of this TCR beta chain was carried out in a study of tumor-infiltrating lymphocytes in primary liver carcinoma. Study-level background: Between roughly 4.2 and 10 cm across, the tumors were all of stage T1-T3 N0M0.

TCR beta cDNA was reverse-transcribed from about 550 ng of total RNA. The reaction used a constant-region primer and ProtoScript II reverse transcriptase. Libraries for TCR beta were built through three nested multiplex PCR rounds, which together made up a slightly modified ARM-PCR procedure. Investigators reported that the first two PCR rounds, at approximately 11 cycles each, used TRBV1-TRBV30 forward primers with a C-beta reverse primer. TCRdb redid the calling of the multiplex PCR reads with MiXCR, one entry per CDR3 protein. The repertoire holds tens of thousands of distinct CDR3 sequences, with over 65% as singletons. A remark on this clonotype: Its antigen remains unidentified. With a much larger clone just one base away, this may be a read error.

The CDR3 runs 15 residues. Bulk tissue was left unsorted, and RNA and DNA were co-extracted from 20-30 mg of it. Every patient had chronic HBV infection and was treatment-naive. Study-wide findings and caveats: The overlap of tumor-adjacent and tumor-blood pairs was smaller than that of tumor region pairs. It was observed that only about 7-25% of the top clones appeared in every one of the five tumor regions.

The chain combines TRBV21-1 with TRBJ2-5; the table's D call, TRBD1, was not checked against the DNA. TRBV21-1 is reported as a pseudogene. The sequenced material came from liver tumor tissue from sampling region 2. Subset in this sample: tumor region T2, inferior pole. The source of this sequence is a man aged 40-49 years with primary liver carcinoma and hepatitis B virus infection. This chain's CDR3 is CASSGSGQGREAQYF. The CDR3 bases are TGTGCCAGCAGCGGATCGGGACAGGGGAGGGAGGCCCAGTACTTC.